This T cell receptor beta chain is drawn from a study of T cell changes during pregnancy in multiple sclerosis. Some clones are missing from TCRdb's copy, which holds only in-frame ones; the method was immunoSEQ multiplex PCR. Seen here are tens of thousands of clones, around 89% observed once, and the top ten hold 0.5% to 0.6%. The sequence was obtained from a female donor with multiple sclerosis, enrolled in a pregnancy study. The sequenced sample was CD4+ T cells from peripheral blood mononuclear cells, obtained in the first trimester of pregnancy.

The CDR3 DNA follows: TGTGCCAGCAGCTTGTTCCCTCGGGAGAACACTGAAGCTTTCTTT. Translating it yields CASSLFPRENTEAFF. The V gene is TRBV5-5, the J gene TRBJ1-1; D gene uncertain. CDR1 SGHKS and CDR2 YYEKEE come from the germline V gene (reference sequence). The CDR3 is 15 amino acids. Trimming left V 1 base short and J 1 base short, with 11 bases between.